This is a list of T cell receptor beta chains from one sample in a study of immune evolution from preneoplasia to lung adenocarcinoma. The method was immunoSEQ multiplex PCR; TCRdb's version includes in-frame clones alone and lacks a portion of them. The data contain tens of thousands of clones, approximately 69% of them seen just once; the ten biggest clones take up 5.5% to 6%. Sequencing used FFPE invasive lung adenocarcinoma tissue. All receptors derive from a person in their sixties or seventies with invasive lung adenocarcinoma. Some clones in this sample may be carry-over from other donors' samples. CDR3s include the opening cysteine and the closing phenylalanine or tryptophan. Fields, in order: J gene, V gene, CDR3 protein.

>TRBJ2-5|TRBV7-8
CASSLRLGRGQTQYF
>TRBJ2-7|TRBV5-5
CASSFELAGVGEQYF
>TRBJ2-2|TRBV5-6
CASSPRGGIWSGELFF
>TRBJ2-1|TRBV29-1
CSVGTGFRSYNEQFF
>TRBJ1-1|TRBV19
CASSIAPGANTEAFF
>TRBJ1-2|TRBV5-4
CASSLSQGGSYGYTF
>TRBJ1-1|TRBV25-1
CASEDRLNTEAFF
>TRBJ2-1|TRBV2
CASRPNRGRINEQFF
>TRBJ2-5|TRBV7-2
CASTRGREGRGETQYF
>TRBJ1-5|TRBV2
CASTPSHRGEQPQHF
>TRBJ2-2|TRBV21-1
CASSSRGGATGTGELFF
>TRBJ1-3|TRBV7-2
CASSLEGLSGNTIYF
>TRBJ2-3|TRBV7-2
CASSLSPASGRVNTQYF
>TRBJ2-7|TRBV4-2
CASSQEQGDSPYF
>TRBJ2-2|TRBV7-9
CAGQGGSVGTGELFF
>TRBJ2-1|TRBV30
CAWSKGTSFLEQFF
>TRBJ2-7|TRBV30
CAWNSGTREQYF
>TRBJ2-2|TRBV11-2
CASSTNSELFF
>TRBJ1-2|TRBV7-2
CASSLGGQGSDYGYTF
>TRBJ1-4|TRBV18
CASSPQSGRTNEKLFF
>TRBJ2-5|TRBV6-1
CASRSPTSVETQYF
>TRBJ1-1|TRBV11-2
CASSLVRTANTEAFF
>TRBJ2-7|TRBV29-1
CSVSTLAEQYF
>TRBJ1-4|TRBV28
CASSLMWGPKTNEKLFF
>TRBJ2-2|TRBV6-4
CASSVSGTSQVPELFF
>TRBJ2-7|TRBV15
CATSRGGGTGSLDEQYF
>TRBJ2-7|TRBV18
CASSSRQGLSYEQYF
>TRBJ2-1|TRBV11-2
CASSPYDRRNEQFF
>TRBJ2-7|TRBV10-3
CATTPFPTSGRDEQYF
>TRBJ2-5|TRBV14
CASSQSRGRIETQYF
>TRBJ1-2|TRBV2
CASSEGFYGYTF
>TRBJ2-1|TRBV7-3
CASSLLRDGDEQFF
>TRBJ2-7|TRBV5-1
CASSQPQRGGYYYEQYF
>TRBJ2-4|TRBV14
CASSQRHKNIQYF
>TRBJ2-7|TRBV25-1
CASSESGWAEQYF
>TRBJ2-7|TRBV7-2
CASSLAGAASYEQYF
>TRBJ2-3|TRBV9
CASSVGSQDTQYF
>TRBJ2-6|TRBV30
CAWTGGGFSGANVLTF
>TRBJ2-3|TRBV14
CASGLAGTDTQYF
>TRBJ2-1|TRBV19
CASSRTWTYNEQFF
>TRBJ2-7|TRBV7-2
CASSPDTSGRLYEQYF
>TRBJ2-3|TRBV28
CANSLGGRGYTDTQYF
>TRBJ2-7|TRBV19
CASRTTSGIEQYF
>TRBJ2-5|TRBV11-3
CASSLGTAETQYF
>TRBJ1-4|TRBV9
CASSSWTGFNEKLFF
>TRBJ1-2|TRBV27
CASEGSYGYTF
>TRBJ1-2|TRBV7-8
CASSHLETGDYGYTF
>TRBJ1-1|TRBV6-4
CASSESDRIMNTEAFF
>TRBJ2-1|TRBV20-1
CSAEGHRRQFF
>TRBJ2-1|TRBV19
CASNNRVKYNEQFF
>TRBJ2-3|TRBV5-1
CASSPPLERDTDTQYF
>TRBJ2-2|TRBV5-5
CASSHGGGTNTGELFF